The clone carrying this TCR beta chain was observed many times. This library used 300 to 450 ng RNA and molecular barcoded adaptors spanning alpha/delta and beta/gamma chains. TCRdb passed the reads through MiXCR, listing each CDR3 protein once. The repertoire holds about 130,000 distinct CDR3 sequences, with 13% as singletons. Losses at the gene ends were 8 bases for V and 2 bases for J; bases not matched to a gene: 12. Germline lookup yields CDR1 MNHEY and CDR2 SVGEGT. The CDR3 runs to 16 residues. This entry comes from a study of read filtering for tumor transcriptome and immune sequencing. The sequencing input was a population of CD138-negative cells sorted from bone marrow. The rearrangement joins TRBV6-2 or TRBV6-3 to TRBJ2-1, with 7 bases matching TRBD1. This TCR derives from a donor at least 40 years old with multiple myeloma. In nucleotides, the CDR3 is TGTGCCAGCGGTCAGAGACAGGGTAAAGCCTACAATGAGCAGTTCTTC. It translates to CASGQRQGKAYNEQFF.